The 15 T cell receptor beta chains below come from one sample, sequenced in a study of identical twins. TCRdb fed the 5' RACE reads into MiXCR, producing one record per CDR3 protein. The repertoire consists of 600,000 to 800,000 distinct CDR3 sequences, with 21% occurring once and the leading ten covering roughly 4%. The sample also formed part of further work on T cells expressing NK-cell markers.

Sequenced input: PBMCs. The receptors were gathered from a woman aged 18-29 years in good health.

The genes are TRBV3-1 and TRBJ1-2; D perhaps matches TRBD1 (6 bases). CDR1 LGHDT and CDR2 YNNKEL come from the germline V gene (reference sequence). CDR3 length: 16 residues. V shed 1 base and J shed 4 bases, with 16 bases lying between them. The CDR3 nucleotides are TGTGCCAGCAGCCAAGGGACAGCCTGGACTGCCTATGGCTACACCTTC. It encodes CASSQGTAWTAYGYTF. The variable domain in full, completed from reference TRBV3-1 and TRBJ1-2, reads DTAVSQTPKYLVTQMGNDKSIKCEQNLGHDTMYWYKQDSKKFLKIMFSYNNKELIINETVPNRFSPKSPDKAHLNLHINSLELGDSAVYFCASSQGTAWTAYGYTFGSGTRLTVV.

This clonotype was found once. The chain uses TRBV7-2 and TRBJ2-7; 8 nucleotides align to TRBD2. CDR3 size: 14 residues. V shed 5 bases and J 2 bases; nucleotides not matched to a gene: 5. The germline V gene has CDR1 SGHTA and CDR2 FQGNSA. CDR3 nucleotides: TGTGCCAGCAGCGTGAGCGGGAGAGCCTACGAGCAGTACTTC. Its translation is CASSVSGRAYEQYF.

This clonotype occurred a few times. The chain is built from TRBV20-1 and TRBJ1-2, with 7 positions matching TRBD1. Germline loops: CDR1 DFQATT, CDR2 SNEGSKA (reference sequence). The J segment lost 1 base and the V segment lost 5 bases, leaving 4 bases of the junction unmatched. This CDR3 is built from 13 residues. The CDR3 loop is CSAPGQINYGYTF. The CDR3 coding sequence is TGCAGTGCTCCGGGACAGATTAACTATGGCTACACCTTC.

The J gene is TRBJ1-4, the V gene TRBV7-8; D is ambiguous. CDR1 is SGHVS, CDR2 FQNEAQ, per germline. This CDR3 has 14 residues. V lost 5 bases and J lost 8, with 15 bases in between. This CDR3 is CASSRTALDEKLFF. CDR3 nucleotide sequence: TGTGCCAGCAGCCGGACGGCTCTCGACGAAAAACTGTTTTTT.

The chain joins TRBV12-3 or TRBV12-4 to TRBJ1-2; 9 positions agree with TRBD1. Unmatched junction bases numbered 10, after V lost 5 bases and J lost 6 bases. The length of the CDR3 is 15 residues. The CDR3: CASSPGDRDKDGYTF. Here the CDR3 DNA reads TGTGCCAGCAGTCCGGGGGACAGGGACAAGGATGGCTACACCTTC.

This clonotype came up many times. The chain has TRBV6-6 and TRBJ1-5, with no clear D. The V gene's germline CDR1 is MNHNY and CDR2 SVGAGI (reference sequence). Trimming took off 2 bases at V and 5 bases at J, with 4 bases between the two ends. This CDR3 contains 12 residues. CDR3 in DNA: TGTGCCAGCAGTTACGGGGATCAGCCCCAGCATTTT. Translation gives CASSYGDQPQHF.

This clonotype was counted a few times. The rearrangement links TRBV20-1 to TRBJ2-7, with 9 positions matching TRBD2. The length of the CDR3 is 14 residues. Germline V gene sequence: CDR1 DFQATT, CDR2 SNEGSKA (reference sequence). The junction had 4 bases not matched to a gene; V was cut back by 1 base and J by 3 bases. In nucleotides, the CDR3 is TGCAGTGCTAGAGCTCATAGCGGGAGCTACGAGCAGTACTTC. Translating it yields CSARAHSGSYEQYF.

The CDR3 spells CASSPTVTATQYF. For the CDR3, the DNA is TGTGCCAGCAGCCCCACCGTGACCGCGACCCAGTACTTC. The chain uses TRBV7-3 and TRBJ2-5; D unresolved. V shed 5 bases and J shed 7 bases, with 14 bases lying between them. This CDR3 spans 13 amino acids. The germline gives CDR1 SGHTA, CDR2 FQGTGA.

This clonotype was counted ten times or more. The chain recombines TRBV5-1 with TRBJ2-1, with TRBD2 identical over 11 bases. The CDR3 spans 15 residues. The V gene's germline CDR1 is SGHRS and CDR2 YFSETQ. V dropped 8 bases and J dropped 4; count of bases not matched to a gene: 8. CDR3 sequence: CASSRGTSGYNEQFF. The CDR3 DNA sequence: TGCGCCAGTTCCCGCGGGACTAGCGGTTACAATGAGCAGTTCTTC. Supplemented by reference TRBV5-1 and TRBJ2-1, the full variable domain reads KAGVTQTPRYLIKTRGQQVTLSCSPISGHRSVSWYQQTPGQGLQFLFEYFSETQRNKGNFPGRFSGRQFSNSRSEMNVSTLELGDSALYLCASSRGTSGYNEQFFGPGTRLTVL.

CDR3: CSAREGANVLTF. DNA of the CDR3: TGCAGTGCTAGAGAAGGGGCCAACGTCCTGACTTTC. The V and J genes are TRBV20-1 and TRBJ2-6; D unclear. The CDR3 length is 12 residues. Trimming shortened V by 0 bases and J by 4 bases, and 1 base separated the two germline ends. CDR1 is DFQATT, CDR2 SNEGSKA, per germline (reference sequence).

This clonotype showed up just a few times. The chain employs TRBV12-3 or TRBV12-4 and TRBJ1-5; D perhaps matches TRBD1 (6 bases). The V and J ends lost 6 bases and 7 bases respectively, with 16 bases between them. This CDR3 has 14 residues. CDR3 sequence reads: CASSQDLGAQPQHF. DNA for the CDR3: TGTGCCAGCAGCCAGGATCTGGGGGCGCAGCCCCAGCATTTT.

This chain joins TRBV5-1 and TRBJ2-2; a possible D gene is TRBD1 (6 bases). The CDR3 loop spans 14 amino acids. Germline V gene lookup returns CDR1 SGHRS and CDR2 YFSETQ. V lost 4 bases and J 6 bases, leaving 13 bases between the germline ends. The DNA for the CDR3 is TGCGCCAGCAGCCAAATTGAGGGGGCCGGGGAGCTGTTTTTT. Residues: CASSQIEGAGELFF.

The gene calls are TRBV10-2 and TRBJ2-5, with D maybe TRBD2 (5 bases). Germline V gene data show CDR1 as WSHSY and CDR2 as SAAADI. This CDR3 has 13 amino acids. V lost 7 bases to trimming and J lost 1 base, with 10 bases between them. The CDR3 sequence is CASKRTRQETQYF. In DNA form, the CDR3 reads TGCGCCAGCAAACGGACTCGCCAAGAGACCCAGTACTTC.

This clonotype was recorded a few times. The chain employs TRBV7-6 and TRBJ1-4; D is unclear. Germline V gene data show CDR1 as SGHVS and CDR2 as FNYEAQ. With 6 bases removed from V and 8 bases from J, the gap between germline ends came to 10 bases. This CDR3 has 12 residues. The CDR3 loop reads CASSSGMEKLFF. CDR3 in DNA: TGTGCCAGCAGTTCTGGCATGGAAAAACTGTTTTTT.

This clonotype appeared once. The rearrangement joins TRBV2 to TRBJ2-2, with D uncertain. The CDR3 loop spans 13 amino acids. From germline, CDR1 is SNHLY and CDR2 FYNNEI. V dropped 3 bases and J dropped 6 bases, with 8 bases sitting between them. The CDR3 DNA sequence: TGTGCCAGCAGTGACAGGTTCGCCGGGGAGCTGTTTTTT. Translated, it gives CASSDRFAGELFF. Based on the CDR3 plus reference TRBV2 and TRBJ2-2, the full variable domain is EPEVTQTPSHQVTQMGQEVILRCVPISNHLYFYWYRQILGQKVEFLVSFYNNEISEKSEIFDDQFSVERPDGSNFTLKIRSTKLEDSAMYFCASSDRFAGELFFGEGSRLTVL.